Reported below is one T cell receptor beta chain. No cognate antigen has been identified for it. Qualities for individual bases were not recorded, and no much larger clone is one base off. TCR beta CDR3 regions were sequenced from DNA using the immunoSEQ Assay. Under the source paper's analysis protocol: T cell density was computed as TCR beta template counts normalized to usable DNA estimated by amplifying housekeeping genes. The preseqR package was used to estimate richness by extrapolating to 400,000 templates for PBMC samples and to 120,000 templates for tissue samples. Clonality was defined by subtracting Pielou's evenness from one. Tissue-enriched TCRs were identified through differential abundance testing performed on productive amino-acid clonotypes, with a minimum total count of 5 and an alpha of 0.1. Repertoire overlap between compartments was quantified with the Jaccard Index and Morisita Overlap Index. GLIPH grouped TCR beta CDR3s together with public tetramer-defined viral CDR3s, and a viral motif had to include at least three viral sequences and also show V-gene enrichment. As stored in TCRdb, this immuneACCESS dataset retains in-frame rearrangements with V and J assigned. A fraction of the clones does not appear; measured against another copy, unresolved V genes explain less than half of the discrepancy, and the remainder lacks a known reason. V and J calls and clone size are copied from that table; D and trimming were computed from the DNA. For this sample there are about 21,000 clones; approximately 81% appear just once. Jointly, the top ten make up approximately 15% of the sample.

This sample was taken from a study of T cells in localized non-small cell lung cancer (dated by TCRdb to 2019 to 2021). Regarding the study in general: Comparing tumors with uninvolved tumor-adjacent lungs, the study looked at the T cell repertoires of fewer than 250 patients with early-stage NSCLC. The cohort comprised around 250 treatment-naïve NSCLC patients with resected, localized lung tumors. The mean age of the NSCLC patients was roughly 70 years, with about 120 men and nearly 110 women. Beyond this particular receptor, the publication reports: Because multi-region tumor sequencing was not done, intratumor heterogeneity could not be ruled out. Longer overall survival was associated with higher T cell density in blood, whereas shorter survival was associated with higher clonality in adjacent lung. A median of roughly 60 of the top 100 tumor clones turned up in the paired uninvolved adjacent lung, and under 30 of those clones also ranked among the top 100 of that same adjacent lung. Since the design was exploratory, TCR variables were selected using unadjusted p-values with no false-discovery rate correction. Uninvolved tumor-adjacent lung showed the highest T cell clonality, higher than tumor, which suggests more focused antigenic responses in the adjacent lung.

At diagnosis, tumor, uninvolved tumor-adjacent lung and peripheral blood were collected and then preserved as a mix of FFPE and fresh-frozen material. For TCR repertoire profiling, blood samples were analyzed as peripheral blood mononuclear cells. There are 15 amino acids in the CDR3, from cysteine to phenylalanine inclusive. Only the CDR3 region is kept as DNA, spanning 45 bases read in frame from base 1. At the junction V is shortened by 0 bases and J by 4 bases, with 10 bases in between. From a lookup of the germline V gene, CDR1 and CDR2 are LGHNA and YSLEER. The sequence joins TRBV4-3 to TRBJ1-5, with no confident D gene call. Sample: PBMCs, taken before any cancer treatment. The TCR was taken from a woman aged 40-69 years with stage II squamous cell lung carcinoma. The nucleotides read TGCGCCAGCAGCCAAGATTTGGACTCTAATCAGCCCCAGCATTTT. This gives the protein CASSQDLDSNQPQHF.